This T cell receptor beta chain was captured by sequencing in a study of T cell responses to AZD1222 COVID-19 vaccine. Produced via immunoSEQ multiplex PCR; TCRdb's table is partial and in-frame only. In the table there are hundreds of thousands of clones, approximately 94% of which are singletons. The CDR3 runs to 14 residues. Per germline, CDR1 MNHEY and CDR2 SVGEGT. V lost 7 bases to trimming and J lost 6 bases, with 16 bases between them. The V and J genes are TRBV6-2 or TRBV6-3 and TRBJ1-5; the D gene is possibly TRBD1 (5 bases). The receptor was derived from an adult in good health. Sequenced here: peripheral blood, sampled on day 0 of MenACWY control vaccination. The CDR3 bases are TGTGCCAGCATCCCTGGGGGGGTGTCTCAGCCCCAGCATTTT. It translates to CASIPGGVSQPQHF.